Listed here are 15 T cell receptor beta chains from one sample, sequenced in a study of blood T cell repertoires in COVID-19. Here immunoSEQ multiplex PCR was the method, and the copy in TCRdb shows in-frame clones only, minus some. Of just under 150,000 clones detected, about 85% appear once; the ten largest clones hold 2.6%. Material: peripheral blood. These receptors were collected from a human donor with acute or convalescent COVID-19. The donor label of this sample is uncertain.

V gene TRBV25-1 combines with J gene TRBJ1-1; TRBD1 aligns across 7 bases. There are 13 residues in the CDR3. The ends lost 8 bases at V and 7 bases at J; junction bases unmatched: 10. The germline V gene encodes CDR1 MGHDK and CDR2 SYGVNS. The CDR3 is CASRRDSKLEAFF. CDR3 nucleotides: TGTGCCAGCCGACGGGACAGCAAGCTTGAAGCTTTCTTT.

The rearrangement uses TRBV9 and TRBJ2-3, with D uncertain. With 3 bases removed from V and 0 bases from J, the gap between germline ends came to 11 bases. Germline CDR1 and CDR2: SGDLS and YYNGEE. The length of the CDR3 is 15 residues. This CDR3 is CASSAGSDSTDTQYF. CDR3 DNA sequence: TGTGCCAGCAGCGCAGGCTCAGATAGCACAGATACGCAGTATTTT.

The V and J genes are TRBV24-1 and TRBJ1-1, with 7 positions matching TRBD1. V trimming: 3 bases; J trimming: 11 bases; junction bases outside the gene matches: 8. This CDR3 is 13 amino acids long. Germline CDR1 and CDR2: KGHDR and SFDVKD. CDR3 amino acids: CATSDDPGQLAFF. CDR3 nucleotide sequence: TGTGCCACCAGTGATGATCCGGGACAGTTGGCTTTCTTT.

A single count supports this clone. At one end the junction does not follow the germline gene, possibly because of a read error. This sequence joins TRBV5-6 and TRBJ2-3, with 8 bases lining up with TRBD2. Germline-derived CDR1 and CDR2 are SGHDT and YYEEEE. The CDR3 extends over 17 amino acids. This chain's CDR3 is CASASNPTSGPTGTQYF. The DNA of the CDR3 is TGTGCCAGCGCCTCAAACCCTACTAGCGGCCCCACAGGTACGCAGTATTTT. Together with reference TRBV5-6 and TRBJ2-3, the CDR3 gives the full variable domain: DAGVTQSPTHLIKTRGQQVTLRCSPKSGHDTVSWYQQALGQGPQFIFQYYEEEERQRGNFPDRFSGHQFPNYSSELNVNALLLGDSALYLCASASNPTSGPTGTQYFGPGTRLTVL.

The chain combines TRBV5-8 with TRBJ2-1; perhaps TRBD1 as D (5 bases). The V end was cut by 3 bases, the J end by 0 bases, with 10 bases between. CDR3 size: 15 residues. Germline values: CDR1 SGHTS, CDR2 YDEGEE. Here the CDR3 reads CASSSLGASYNEQFF. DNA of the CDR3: TGTGCCAGCAGCTCCTTAGGGGCCTCCTACAATGAGCAGTTCTTC.

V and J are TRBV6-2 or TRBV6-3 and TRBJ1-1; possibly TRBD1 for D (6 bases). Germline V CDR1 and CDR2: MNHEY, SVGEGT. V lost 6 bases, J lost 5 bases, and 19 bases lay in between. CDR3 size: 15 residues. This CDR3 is CASSTQGKGGTEAFF. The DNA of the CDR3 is TGTGCCAGCAGCACACAGGGCAAGGGCGGAACTGAAGCTTTCTTT.

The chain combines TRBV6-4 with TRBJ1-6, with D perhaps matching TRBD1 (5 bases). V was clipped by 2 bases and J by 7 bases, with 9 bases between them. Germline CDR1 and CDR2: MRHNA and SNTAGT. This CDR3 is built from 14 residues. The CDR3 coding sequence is TGTGCCAGCAGTGACGGGAACAGGAATTCACCCCTCCACTTT. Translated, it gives CASSDGNRNSPLHF.

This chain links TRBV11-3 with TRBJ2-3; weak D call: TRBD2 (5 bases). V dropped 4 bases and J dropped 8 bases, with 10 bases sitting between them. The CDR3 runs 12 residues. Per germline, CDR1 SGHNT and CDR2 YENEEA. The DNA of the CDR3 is TGTGCCAGCAGCTCCTTAGAGGGTACGCAGTATTTT. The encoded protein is CASSSLEGTQYF.

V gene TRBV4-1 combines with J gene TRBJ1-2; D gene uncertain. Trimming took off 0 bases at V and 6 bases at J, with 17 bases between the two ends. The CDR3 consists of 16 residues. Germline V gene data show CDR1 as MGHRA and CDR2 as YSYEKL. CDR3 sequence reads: CASSQESSLALHGYTF. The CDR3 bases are TGCGCCAGCAGCCAAGAGTCCAGTTTAGCCCTCCATGGCTACACCTTC.

The CDR3 sequence is CASSPNTDRGEETQYF. CDR3 coding DNA: TGTGCCAGCTCACCAAATACCGACAGGGGGGAAGAGACCCAGTACTTC. The chain links TRBV18 to TRBJ2-5; the match to TRBD1 covers 9 bases. CDR1 and CDR2 from the germline V gene are KGHSH and LQKENI. This CDR3 comprises 16 residues. The J segment lost 3 bases and the V segment lost 2 bases, leaving 7 bases of the junction unmatched.

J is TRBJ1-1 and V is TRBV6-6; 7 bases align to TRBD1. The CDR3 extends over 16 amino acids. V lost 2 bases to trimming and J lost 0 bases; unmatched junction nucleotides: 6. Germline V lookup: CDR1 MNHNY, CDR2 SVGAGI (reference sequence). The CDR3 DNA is TGTGCCAGCAGTTACCCCTCCGGGACAGTGAACACTGAAGCTTTCTTT. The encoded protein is CASSYPSGTVNTEAFF.

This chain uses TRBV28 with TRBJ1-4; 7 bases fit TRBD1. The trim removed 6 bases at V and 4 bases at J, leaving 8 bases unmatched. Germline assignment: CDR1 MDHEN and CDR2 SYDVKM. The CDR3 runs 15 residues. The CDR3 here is CASRLGQVLNEKLFF. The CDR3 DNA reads TGTGCCAGCAGACTAGGACAGGTCCTTAATGAAAAACTGTTTTTT.

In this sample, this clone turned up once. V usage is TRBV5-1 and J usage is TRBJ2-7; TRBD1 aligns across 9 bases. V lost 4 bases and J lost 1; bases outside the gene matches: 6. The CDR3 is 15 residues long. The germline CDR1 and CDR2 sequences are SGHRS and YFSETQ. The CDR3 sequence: CASSAGQGGSYEQYV. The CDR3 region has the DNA TGCGCCAGCAGCGCGGGACAGGGTGGGTCCTACGAGCAGTACGTC.

CDR3 nucleotides: TGTGCCAGCAGTCCAGGGGAGTTTTACACTGAAGCTTTCTTT. This codes for CASSPGEFYTEAFF. The chain uses TRBV28 and TRBJ1-1; a possible D gene is TRBD1 (6 bases). Trimming took off 5 bases at V and 3 bases at J, with 13 bases between the two ends. In germline, CDR1 is MDHEN, CDR2 SYDVKM. The CDR3 consists of 14 residues.

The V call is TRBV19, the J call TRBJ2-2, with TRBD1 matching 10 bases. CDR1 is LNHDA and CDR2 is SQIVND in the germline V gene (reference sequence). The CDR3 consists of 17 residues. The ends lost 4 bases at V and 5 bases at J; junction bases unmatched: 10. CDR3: CASSRTPGQGTTGELFF. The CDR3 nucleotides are TGTGCCAGTAGTAGGACACCGGGACAGGGGACGACCGGGGAGCTGTTTTTT.